The source of this T cell receptor beta chain is a study of blood T cell repertoires in COVID-19. The junction had 15 bases not matched to a gene; V was cut back by 5 bases and J by 5 bases. There are 16 residues in the CDR3. CDR1 and CDR2 (germline): LNHDA, SQIVND (reference sequence). Authors' methods: Cell counts per sample came from amplifying reference gene primers. Here immunoSEQ multiplex PCR was the method, and the copy in TCRdb shows in-frame clones only, minus some. V and J calls plus clone size are reproduced from that table; the DNA served to infer D and trimming. Of roughly 90,000 clones listed, roughly 85% are singletons.

The V and J genes are TRBV19 and TRBJ2-7; 7 bases match TRBD2. The sequence came from a man at least 80 years old with acute or convalescent COVID-19. Sequencing was carried out using peripheral blood. The CDR3 loop reads CASSPLPGPGGNEQYF. CDR3 coding DNA: TGTGCCAGTAGTCCTCTTCCCGGACCCGGGGGGAACGAGCAGTACTTC.